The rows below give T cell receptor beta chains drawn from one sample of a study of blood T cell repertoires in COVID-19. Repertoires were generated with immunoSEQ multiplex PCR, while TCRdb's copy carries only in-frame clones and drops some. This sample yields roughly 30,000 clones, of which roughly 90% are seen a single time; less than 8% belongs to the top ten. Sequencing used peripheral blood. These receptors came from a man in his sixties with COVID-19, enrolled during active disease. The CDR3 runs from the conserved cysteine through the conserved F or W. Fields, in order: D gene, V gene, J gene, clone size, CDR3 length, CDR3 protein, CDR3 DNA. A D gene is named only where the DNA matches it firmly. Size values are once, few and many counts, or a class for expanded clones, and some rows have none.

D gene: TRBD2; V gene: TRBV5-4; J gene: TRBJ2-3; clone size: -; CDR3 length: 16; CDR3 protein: CASSRGLAGVEDTQYF; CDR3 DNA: TGTGCCAGCAGCCGGGGACTAGCGGGAGTCGAGGATACGCAGTATTTT
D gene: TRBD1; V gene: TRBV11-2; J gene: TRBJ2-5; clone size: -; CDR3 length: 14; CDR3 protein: CASSSTGGWETQYF; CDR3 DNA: TGTGCCAGCAGCTCCACAGGGGGCTGGGAGACCCAGTACTTC
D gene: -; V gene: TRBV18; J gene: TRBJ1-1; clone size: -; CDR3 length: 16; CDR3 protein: CASSPPGRGMYTEAFF; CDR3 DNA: TGTGCCAGCTCACCACCGGGCAGGGGAATGTACACTGAAGCTTTCTTT
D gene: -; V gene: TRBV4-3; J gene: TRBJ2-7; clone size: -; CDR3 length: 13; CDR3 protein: CASSQATSSEQYF; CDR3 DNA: TGCGCCAGCAGCCAAGCGACTAGTAGCGAGCAGTACTTC
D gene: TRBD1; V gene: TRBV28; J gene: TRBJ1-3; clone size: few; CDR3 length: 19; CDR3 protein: CASSIKAGQALRSGNTIYF; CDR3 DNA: TGTGCCAGCAGTATTAAGGCCGGACAGGCCCTCAGGTCTGGAAACACCATATATTTT
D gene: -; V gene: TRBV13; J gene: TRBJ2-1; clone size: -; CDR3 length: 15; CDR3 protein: CASSLKGQGQNEQFF; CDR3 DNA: TGTGCCAGCAGCTTGAAGGGTCAGGGCCAAAATGAGCAGTTCTTC
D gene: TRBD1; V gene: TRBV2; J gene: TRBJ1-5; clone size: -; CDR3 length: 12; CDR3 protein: CASGQGVEPQHF; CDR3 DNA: TGTGCCAGTGGACAGGGCGTGGAGCCCCAGCATTTT
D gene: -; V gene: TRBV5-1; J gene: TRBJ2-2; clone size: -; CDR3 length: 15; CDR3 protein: CASSPRLTNTGELFF; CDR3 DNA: TGCGCCAGCAGCCCGCGGTTGACTAACACCGGGGAGCTGTTTTTT
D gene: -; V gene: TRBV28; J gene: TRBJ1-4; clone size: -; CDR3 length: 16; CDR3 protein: CASSRPSTGRSEKLFF; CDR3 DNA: TGTGCCAGCAGTCGACCCTCGACGGGTCGGAGTGAAAAACTGTTTTTT
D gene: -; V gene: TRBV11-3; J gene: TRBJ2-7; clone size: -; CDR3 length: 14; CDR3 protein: CASSPPERLYEQYF; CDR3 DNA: TGTGCCAGCAGCCCCCCGGAGCGCCTCTACGAGCAGTACTTC
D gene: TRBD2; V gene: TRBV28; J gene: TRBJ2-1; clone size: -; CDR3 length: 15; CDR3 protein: CASRTSGSTLNEQFF; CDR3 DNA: TGTGCCAGCAGGACTAGCGGATCTACCCTCAATGAGCAGTTCTTC
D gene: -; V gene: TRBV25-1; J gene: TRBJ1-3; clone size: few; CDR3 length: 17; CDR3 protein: CASSMGGGPISGNTIYF; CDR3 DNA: TGTGCCAGCAGTATGGGGGGGGGTCCAATCTCTGGAAACACCATATATTTT
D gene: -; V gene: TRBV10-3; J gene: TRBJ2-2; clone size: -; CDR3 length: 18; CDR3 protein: CAISEKGSWRWNTGELFF; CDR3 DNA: TGTGCCATCAGTGAGAAGGGGTCCTGGCGGTGGAACACCGGGGAGCTGTTTTTT
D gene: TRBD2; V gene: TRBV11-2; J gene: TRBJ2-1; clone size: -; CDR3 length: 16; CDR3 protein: CASSLASAGTYNEQFF; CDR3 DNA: TGTGCCAGCAGCTTAGCGTCAGCGGGGACCTACAATGAGCAGTTCTTC
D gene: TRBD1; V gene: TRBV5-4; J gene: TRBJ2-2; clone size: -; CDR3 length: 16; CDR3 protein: CASSLRQGGRAGELFF; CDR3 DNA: TGTGCCAGCAGCTTAAGACAGGGGGGCCGAGCGGGGGAGCTGTTTTTT
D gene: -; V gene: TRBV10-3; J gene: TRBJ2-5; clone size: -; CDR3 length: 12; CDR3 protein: CAITSGGETRYF; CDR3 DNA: TGTGCCATCACAAGCGGAGGTGAGACCCGGTACTTC
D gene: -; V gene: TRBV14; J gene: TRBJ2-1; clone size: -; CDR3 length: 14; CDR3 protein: CASSQVATPFGQFF; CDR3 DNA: TGTGCCAGCAGCCAAGTCGCCACACCGTTTGGGCAGTTCTTC
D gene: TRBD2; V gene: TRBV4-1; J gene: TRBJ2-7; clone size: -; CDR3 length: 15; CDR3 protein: CASSQLAGVGYEQYF; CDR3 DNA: TGCGCCAGCAGCCAGCTAGCGGGAGTAGGTTACGAGCAGTACTTC
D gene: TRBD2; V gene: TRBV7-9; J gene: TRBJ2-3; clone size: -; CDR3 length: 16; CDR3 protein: CASSTGLAGDTDTQYF; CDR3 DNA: TGTGCCAGCAGCACGGGACTAGCGGGAGACACAGATACGCAGTATTTT
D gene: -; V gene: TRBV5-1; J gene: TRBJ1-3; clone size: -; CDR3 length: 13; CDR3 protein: CASSFQQGNTIYF; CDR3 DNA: TGCGCCAGCAGCTTTCAACAGGGAAACACCATATATTTT
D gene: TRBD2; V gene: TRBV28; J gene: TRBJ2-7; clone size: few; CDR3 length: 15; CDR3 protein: CASSSSGYSSYEQYF; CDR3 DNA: TGTGCCAGCAGCTCTAGCGGCTATAGCTCCTACGAGCAGTACTTC
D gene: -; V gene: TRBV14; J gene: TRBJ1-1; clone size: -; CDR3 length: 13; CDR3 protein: CASSQYQGSDAFF; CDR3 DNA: TGTGCCAGCAGCCAATATCAGGGGTCTGATGCTTTCTTT
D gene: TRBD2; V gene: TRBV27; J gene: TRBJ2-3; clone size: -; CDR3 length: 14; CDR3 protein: CASSDLAGTDTQYF; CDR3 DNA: TGTGCCAGCAGTGATCTAGCGGGAACAGATACGCAGTATTTT
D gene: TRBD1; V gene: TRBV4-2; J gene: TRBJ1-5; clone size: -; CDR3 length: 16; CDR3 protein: CASSQEGGQGYQPQHF; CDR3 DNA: TGTGCCAGCAGCCAAGAAGGGGGACAGGGCTATCAGCCCCAGCATTTT
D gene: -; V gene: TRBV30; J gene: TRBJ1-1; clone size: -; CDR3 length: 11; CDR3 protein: CAWRANTEAFF; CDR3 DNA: TGTGCCTGGAGGGCAAACACTGAAGCTTTCTTT
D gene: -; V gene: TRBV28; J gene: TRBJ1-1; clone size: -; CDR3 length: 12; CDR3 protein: CATADRTTEAFF; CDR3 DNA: TGTGCCACCGCAGACAGGACCACTGAAGCTTTCTTT
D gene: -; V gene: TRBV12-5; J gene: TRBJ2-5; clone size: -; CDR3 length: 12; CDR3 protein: CASGPEVGTQYF; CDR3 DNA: TGTGCTAGTGGCCCTGAGGTTGGGACCCAGTACTTC
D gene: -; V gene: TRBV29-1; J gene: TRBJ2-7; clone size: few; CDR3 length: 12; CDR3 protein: CSVALVTAEQYF; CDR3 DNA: TGCAGCGTTGCGCTAGTTACGGCCGAGCAGTACTTC
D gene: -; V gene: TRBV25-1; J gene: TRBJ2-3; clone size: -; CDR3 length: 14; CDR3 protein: CASSEYPDTDTQYF; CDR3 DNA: TGTGCCAGCAGTGAATATCCAGACACAGATACGCAGTATTTT
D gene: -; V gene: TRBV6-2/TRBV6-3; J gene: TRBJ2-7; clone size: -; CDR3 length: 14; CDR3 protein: CASSYVEFTVEQYF; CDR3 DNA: TGTGCCAGCAGTTACGTAGAGTTTACGGTCGAGCAGTACTTC
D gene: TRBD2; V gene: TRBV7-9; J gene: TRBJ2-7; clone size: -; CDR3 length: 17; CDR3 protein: CASSLSRTSGSVYEQYF; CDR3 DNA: TGTGCCAGCAGCCTATCTCGGACTAGCGGGAGTGTGTACGAGCAGTACTTC
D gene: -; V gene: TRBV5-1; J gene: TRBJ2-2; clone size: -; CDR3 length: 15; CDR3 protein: CASSPRLANTGELFF; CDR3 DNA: TGCGCCAGCAGCCCCCGACTAGCGAACACCGGGGAGCTGTTTTTT
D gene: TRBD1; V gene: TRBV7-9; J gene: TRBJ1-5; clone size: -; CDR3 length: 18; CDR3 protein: CASSSGQGAPRGNQPQHF; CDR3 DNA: TGTGCCAGCAGCTCCGGACAGGGGGCTCCGAGGGGAAATCAGCCCCAGCATTTT
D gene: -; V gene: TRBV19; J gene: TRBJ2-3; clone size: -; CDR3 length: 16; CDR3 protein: CASSSGVSSGTDTQYF; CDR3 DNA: TGTGCCAGTAGTAGTGGGGTATCTAGCGGCACAGATACGCAGTATTTT
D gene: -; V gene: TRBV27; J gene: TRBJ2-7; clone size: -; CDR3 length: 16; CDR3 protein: CASSLTVRDTYYEQYF; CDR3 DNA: TGTGCCAGCAGTTTGACAGTCCGGGACACCTACTACGAGCAGTACTTC
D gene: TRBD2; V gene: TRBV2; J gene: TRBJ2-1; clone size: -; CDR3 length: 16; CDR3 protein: CASMDSWTSSYNEQFF; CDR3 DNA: TGTGCCAGCATGGATAGCTGGACTAGCTCCTACAATGAGCAGTTCTTC
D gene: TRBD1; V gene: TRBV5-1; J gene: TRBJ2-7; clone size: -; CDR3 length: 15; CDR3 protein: CASSLTGTVAYEQYF; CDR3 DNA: TGCGCCAGCAGCCTCACCGGGACAGTTGCCTACGAGCAGTACTTC
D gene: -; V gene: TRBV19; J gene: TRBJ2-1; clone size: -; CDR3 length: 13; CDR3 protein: CAVIPSSYNEQFF; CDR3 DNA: TGTGCCGTAATTCCGAGCTCCTACAATGAGCAGTTCTTC
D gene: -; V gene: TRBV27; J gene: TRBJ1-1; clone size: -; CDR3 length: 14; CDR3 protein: CASSFQGRNTEAFF; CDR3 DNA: TGTGCCAGCAGTTTCCAGGGGAGGAACACTGAAGCTTTCTTT
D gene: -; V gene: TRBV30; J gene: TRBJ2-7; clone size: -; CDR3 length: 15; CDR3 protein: CAWRRGGESSYEQYF; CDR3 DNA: TGTGCCTGGAGAAGGGGAGGAGAGAGCTCCTACGAGCAGTACTTC
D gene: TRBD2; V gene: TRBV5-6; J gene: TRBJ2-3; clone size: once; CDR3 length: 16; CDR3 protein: CASSLVLAGMRDTQYF; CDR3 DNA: TGTGCCAGCAGCTTGGTGCTAGCGGGAATGAGAGATACGCAGTATTTT
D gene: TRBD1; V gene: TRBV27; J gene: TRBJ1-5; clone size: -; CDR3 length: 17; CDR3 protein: CASSPNTGTGGGQPQHF; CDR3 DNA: TGTGCCAGCAGTCCAAATACCGGGACAGGGGGCGGCCAGCCCCAGCATTTT
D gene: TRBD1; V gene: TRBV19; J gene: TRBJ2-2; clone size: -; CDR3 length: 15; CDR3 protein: CASTPPGQVTGELFF; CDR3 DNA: TGTGCCAGTACCCCTCCGGGACAGGTCACCGGGGAGCTGTTTTTT
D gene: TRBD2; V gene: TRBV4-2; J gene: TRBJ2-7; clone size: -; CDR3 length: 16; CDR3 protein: CASSQGAAGETYEQYF; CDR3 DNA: TGTGCCAGCAGCCAAGGGGCAGCGGGAGAAACCTACGAGCAGTACTTC
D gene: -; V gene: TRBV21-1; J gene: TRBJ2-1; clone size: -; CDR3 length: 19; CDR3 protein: CASTPLVGGLAGGDNEQFF; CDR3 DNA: TGTGCCAGCACCCCCTTGGTTGGCGGACTAGCGGGAGGGGACAATGAGCAGTTCTTC
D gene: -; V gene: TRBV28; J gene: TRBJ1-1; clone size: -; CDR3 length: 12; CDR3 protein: CASRTTHTEAFF; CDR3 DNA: TGTGCCAGCAGGACGACACACACTGAAGCTTTCTTT
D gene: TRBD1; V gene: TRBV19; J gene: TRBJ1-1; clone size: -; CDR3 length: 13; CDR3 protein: CASIRGQDTEAFF; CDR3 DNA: TGTGCCAGTATTAGGGGGCAGGATACTGAAGCTTTCTTT
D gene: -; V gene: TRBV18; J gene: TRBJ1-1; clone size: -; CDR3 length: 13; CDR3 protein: CASLSDSNTEAFF; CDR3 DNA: TGTGCCAGCTTATCGGACAGTAACACTGAAGCTTTCTTT
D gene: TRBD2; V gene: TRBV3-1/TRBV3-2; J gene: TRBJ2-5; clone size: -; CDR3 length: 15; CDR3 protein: CASSPRDYLQETQYF; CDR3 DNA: TGTGCCAGCAGCCCCCGGGACTACCTCCAAGAGACCCAGTACTTC